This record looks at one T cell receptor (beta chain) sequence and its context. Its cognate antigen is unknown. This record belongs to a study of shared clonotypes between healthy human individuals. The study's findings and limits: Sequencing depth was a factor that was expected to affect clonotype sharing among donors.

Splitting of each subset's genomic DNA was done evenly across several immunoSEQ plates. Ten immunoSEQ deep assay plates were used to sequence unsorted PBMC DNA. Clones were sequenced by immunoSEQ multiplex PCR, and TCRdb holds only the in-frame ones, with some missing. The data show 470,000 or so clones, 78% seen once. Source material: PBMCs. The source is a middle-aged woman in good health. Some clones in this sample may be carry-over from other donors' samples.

The CDR3 reads CASSYRGLNTEAFF. The DNA of the CDR3 is TGTGCCAGCAGCTACAGGGGGTTGAACACTGAAGCTTTCTTT. The chain couples TRBV7-9 to TRBJ1-1; the match to TRBD1 covers 8 bases. V was pared by 4 bases and J by 0 bases, with 1 base of the junction left unmatched. Germline lookup yields CDR1 SEHNR and CDR2 FQNEAQ (reference sequence). The CDR3 is 14 amino acids.